This T cell receptor (beta chain) was captured by sequencing in a study of shared clonotypes between healthy human individuals. V shed 6 bases, J shed 8 bases, and the junction held 14 bases outside the gene matches. The CDR3 extends over 16 amino acids. Germline V gives CDR1 MDHEN, CDR2 SYDVKM. Libraries were prepared by immunoSEQ multiplex PCR; TCRdb keeps only in-frame clonotypes and omits some of them. The sample comprises about 490,000 clones, less than 80% of which are singletons, and approximately 12% rests with the top ten. The table lists this clone with many counts. The sequence came from a woman between 40 and 55 years old in good health. Some clones in this sample may be carry-over from other donors' samples. The rearrangement links TRBV28 to TRBJ2-1; the match to TRBD2 covers 9 bases. Sequencing used PBMCs. The CDR3 protein is CASSPDELAGPHEQFF. The CDR3 bases are TGTGCCAGCAGCCCCGATGAACTAGCGGGTCCCCATGAGCAGTTCTTC.